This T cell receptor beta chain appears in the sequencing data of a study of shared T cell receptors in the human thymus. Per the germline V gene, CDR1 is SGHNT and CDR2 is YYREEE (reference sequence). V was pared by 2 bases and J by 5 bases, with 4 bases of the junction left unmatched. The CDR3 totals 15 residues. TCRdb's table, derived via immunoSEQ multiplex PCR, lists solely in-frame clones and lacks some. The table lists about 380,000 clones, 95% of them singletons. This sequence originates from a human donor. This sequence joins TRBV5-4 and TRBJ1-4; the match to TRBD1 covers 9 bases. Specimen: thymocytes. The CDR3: CASSFDRGRNEKLFF. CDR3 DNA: TGTGCCAGCAGCTTCGACAGGGGGAGGAATGAAAAACTGTTTTTT.